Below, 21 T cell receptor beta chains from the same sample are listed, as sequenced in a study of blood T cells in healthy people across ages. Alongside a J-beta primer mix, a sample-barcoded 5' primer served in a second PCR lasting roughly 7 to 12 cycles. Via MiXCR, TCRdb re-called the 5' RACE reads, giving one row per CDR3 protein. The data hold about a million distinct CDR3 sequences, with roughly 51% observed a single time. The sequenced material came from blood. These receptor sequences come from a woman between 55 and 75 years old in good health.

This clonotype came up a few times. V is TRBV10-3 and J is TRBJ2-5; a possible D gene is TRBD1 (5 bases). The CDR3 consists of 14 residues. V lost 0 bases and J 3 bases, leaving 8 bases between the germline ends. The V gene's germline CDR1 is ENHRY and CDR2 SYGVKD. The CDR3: CAISESGREETQYF. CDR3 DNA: TGTGCCATCAGTGAGTCGGGCAGGGAAGAGACCCAGTACTTC.

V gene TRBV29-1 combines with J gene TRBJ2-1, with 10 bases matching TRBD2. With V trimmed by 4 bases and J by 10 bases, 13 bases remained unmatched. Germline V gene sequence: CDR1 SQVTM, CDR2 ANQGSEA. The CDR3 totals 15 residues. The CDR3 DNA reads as TGCAGCGTTGGAGGGTCTAGCGGGAGACCTGCGGAGCAGTTCTTC. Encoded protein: CSVGGSSGRPAEQFF.

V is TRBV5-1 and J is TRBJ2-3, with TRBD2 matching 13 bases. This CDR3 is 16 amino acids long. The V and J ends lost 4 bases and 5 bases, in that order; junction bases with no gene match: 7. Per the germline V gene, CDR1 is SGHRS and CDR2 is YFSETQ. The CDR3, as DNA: TGCGCCAGCAGCATGGGACTAGCGGGAAAAGGAGATACGCAGTATTTT. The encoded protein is CASSMGLAGKGDTQYF.

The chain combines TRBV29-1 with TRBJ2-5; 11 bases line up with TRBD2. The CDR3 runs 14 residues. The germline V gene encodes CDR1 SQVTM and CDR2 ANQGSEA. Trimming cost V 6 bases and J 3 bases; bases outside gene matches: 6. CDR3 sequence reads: CSVDGLAGKETQYF. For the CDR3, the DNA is TGCAGCGTCGACGGACTAGCGGGCAAAGAGACCCAGTACTTC.

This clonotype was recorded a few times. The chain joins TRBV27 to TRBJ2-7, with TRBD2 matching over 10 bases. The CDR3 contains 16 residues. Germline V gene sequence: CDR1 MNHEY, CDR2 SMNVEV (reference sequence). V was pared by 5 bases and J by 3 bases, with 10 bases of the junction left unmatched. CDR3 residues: CASSPSGTSAFYEQYF. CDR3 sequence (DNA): TGTGCCAGCAGTCCCTCCGGGACTAGCGCTTTCTACGAGCAGTACTTC.

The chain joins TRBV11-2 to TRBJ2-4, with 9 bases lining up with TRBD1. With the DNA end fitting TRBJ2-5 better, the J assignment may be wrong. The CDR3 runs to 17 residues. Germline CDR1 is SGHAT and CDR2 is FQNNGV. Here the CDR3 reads CASSLTPTGTGKETQYF. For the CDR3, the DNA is TGTGCCAGCAGCTTAACCCCAACCGGGACAGGGAAAGAGACCCAGTACTTC.

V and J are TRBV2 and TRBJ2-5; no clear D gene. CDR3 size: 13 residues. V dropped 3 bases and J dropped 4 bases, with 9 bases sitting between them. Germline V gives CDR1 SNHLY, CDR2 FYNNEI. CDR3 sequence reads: CASSEDQRETQYF. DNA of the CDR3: TGTGCCAGCAGTGAGGACCAGAGAGAGACCCAGTACTTC.

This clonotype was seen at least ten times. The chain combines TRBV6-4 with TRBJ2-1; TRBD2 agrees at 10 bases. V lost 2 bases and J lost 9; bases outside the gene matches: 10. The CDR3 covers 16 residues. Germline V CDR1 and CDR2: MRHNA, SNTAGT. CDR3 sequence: CASSDLPAGGRGEQFF. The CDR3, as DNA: TGTGCCAGCAGTGACCTTCCAGCGGGAGGGCGGGGTGAGCAGTTCTTC.

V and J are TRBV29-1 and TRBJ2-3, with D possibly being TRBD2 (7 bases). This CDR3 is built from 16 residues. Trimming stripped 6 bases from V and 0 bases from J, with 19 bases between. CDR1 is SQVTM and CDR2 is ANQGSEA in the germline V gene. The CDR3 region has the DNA TGCAGCGTGGTGGGGGGGCAACTCCCTAGCACAGATACGCAGTATTTT. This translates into CSVVGGQLPSTDTQYF.

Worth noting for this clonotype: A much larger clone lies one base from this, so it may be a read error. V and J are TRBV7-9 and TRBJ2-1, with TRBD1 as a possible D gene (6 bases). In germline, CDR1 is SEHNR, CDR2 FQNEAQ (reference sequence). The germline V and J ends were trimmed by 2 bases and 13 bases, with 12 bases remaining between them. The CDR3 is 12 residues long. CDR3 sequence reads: CASSLQGISQFF. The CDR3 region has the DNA TGTGCCAGCAGCTTACAGGGGATCTCTCAGTTCTTC.

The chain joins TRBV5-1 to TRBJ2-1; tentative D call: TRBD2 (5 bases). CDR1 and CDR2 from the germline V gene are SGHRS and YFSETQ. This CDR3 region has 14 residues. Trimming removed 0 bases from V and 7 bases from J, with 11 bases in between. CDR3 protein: CASSLDGPGNEQFF. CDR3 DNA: TGCGCCAGCAGCTTGGATGGCCCGGGAAATGAGCAGTTCTTC.

This CDR3 is CASSSSGSFDEQFF. CDR3 nucleotides: TGCGCCAGCAGCTCGAGCGGGAGTTTCGATGAGCAGTTCTTC. The chain is built from TRBV5-1 and TRBJ2-1; TRBD2 matches 8 bases. The CDR3 is made up of 14 amino acids. The V and J ends lost 3 bases and 8 bases, in that order; junction bases with no gene match: 7. Per the germline V gene, CDR1 is SGHRS and CDR2 is YFSETQ. The full variable domain, with the rest looked up from reference TRBV5-1 and TRBJ2-1, is KAGVTQTPRYLIKTRGQQVTLSCSPISGHRSVSWYQQTPGQGLQFLFEYFSETQRNKGNFPGRFSGRQFSNSRSEMNVSTLELGDSALYLCASSSSGSFDEQFFGPGTRLTVL.

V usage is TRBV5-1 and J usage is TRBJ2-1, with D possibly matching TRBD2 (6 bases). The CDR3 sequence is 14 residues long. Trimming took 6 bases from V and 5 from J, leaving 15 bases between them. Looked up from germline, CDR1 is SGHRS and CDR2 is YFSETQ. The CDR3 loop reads CASTLPGLHNEQFF. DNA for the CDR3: TGCGCCAGCACCCTGCCGGGACTCCACAATGAGCAGTTCTTC.

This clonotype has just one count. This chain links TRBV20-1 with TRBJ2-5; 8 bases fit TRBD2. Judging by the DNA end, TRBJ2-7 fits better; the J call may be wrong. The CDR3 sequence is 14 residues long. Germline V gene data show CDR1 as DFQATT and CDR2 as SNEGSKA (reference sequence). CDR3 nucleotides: TGCAGTGCTAGAGATAGCGGGAAAGACTACGAGCAGTACTTC. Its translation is CSARDSGKDYEQYF.

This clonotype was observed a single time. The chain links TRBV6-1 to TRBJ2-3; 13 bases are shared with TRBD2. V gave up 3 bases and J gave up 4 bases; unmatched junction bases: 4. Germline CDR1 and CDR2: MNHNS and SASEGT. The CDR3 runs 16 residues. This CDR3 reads CASSEPGLAGADTQYF. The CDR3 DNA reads TGTGCCAGCAGTGAGCCCGGACTAGCGGGAGCAGATACGCAGTATTTT.

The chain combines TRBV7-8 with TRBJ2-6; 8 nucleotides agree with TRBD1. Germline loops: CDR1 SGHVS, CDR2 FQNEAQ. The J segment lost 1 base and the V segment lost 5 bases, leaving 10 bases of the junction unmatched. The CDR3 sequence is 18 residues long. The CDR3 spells CASSPGGGLISGANVLTF. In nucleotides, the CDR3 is TGTGCCAGCAGCCCAGGGGGCGGCCTTATATCTGGGGCCAACGTCCTGACTTTC.

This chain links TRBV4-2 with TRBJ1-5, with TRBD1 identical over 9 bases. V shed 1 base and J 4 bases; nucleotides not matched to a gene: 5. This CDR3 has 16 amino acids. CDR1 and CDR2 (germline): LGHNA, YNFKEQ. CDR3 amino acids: CASSQARDRANQPQHF. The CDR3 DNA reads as TGTGCCAGCAGCCAAGCGAGGGACAGGGCGAATCAGCCCCAGCATTTT.

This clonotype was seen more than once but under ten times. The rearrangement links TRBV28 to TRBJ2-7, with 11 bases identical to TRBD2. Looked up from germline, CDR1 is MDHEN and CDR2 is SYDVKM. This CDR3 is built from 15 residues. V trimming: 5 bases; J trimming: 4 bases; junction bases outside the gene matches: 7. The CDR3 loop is CASSGIAGGPYEQYF. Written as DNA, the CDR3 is TGTGCCAGCAGTGGCATAGCGGGAGGGCCGTACGAGCAGTACTTC.

In DNA form, the CDR3 reads TGTGCCAGCAGAGGACAGGTCCCCAATCAGCCCCAGCATTTT. This sequence encodes CASRGQVPNQPQHF. This rearrangement joins TRBV25-1 to TRBJ1-5; the match to TRBD1 covers 7 bases. The germline V gene encodes CDR1 MGHDK and CDR2 SYGVNS. This CDR3 has 14 residues. V shed 6 bases, J shed 3 bases, and the junction held 5 bases outside the gene matches.

The CDR3 here is CATSRVGGRNQPQHF. The CDR3 nucleotides read TGTGCCACCAGCAGAGTCGGAGGGAGAAATCAGCCCCAGCATTTT. The chain links TRBV15 to TRBJ1-5; unclear D gene. With 1 base removed from V and 4 bases from J, the gap between germline ends came to 11 bases. Germline assignment: CDR1 LNHNV and CDR2 YYDKDF (reference sequence). This CDR3 spans 15 amino acids.

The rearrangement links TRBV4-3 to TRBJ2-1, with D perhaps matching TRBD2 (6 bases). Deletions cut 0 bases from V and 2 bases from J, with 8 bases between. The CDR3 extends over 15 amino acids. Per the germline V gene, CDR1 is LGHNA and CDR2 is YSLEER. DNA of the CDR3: TGCGCCAGCAGCCAAGAAACTAGCACCTACAATGAGCAGTTCTTC. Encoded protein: CASSQETSTYNEQFF.